This T cell receptor beta chain was sequenced during a study of blood T cell repertoires in COVID-19. Across the whole study: Spain, Italy and the United States supplied samples that represented acute and convalescent COVID-19. Sources were T cells, B-cell-depleted T cells, or PBMCs; the material itself was cDNA or gDNA.

Original analysis: Amplification of reference gene primers was used by the study to estimate nucleated cell counts. The assay was immunoSEQ multiplex PCR, and TCRdb's table has in-frame clones only and misses some. Clone size and the V and J calls come from that table; the DNA yielded D and trimming. The sample has 250,000 to 400,000 clones, roughly 90% seen once; the top ten hold 2.5% to 3.5%. Germline V CDR1 and CDR2: WSHSY, SAAADI. The CDR3 spans 13 residues. Trimming pared 3 bases from V and 9 bases from J, leaving 14 bases between. This receptor was obtained from a woman aged 25 to 39 with COVID-19, enrolled during active disease. The sequenced sample consisted of peripheral blood. This chain uses TRBV10-2 with TRBJ1-1, with D possibly matching TRBD1 (6 bases). In DNA, the CDR3 is TGCGCCAGCAGTGATGGGGTTTGGGGGCAAGCTTTCTTT. Translating gives CASSDGVWGQAFF.